Below are 6 T cell receptor beta chains sequenced from a single sample in a study of blood T cell repertoires in COVID-19. Repertoires were generated with immunoSEQ multiplex PCR, while TCRdb's copy carries only in-frame clones and drops some. In the table there are about 64,000 clones, roughly 93% of which are singletons. Sequences were obtained from peripheral blood. The receptors come from a human donor in a cohort sampled during active COVID-19.

The chain joins TRBV29-1 to TRBJ1-2; TRBD1 might be the D (5 bases). Trimming took 7 bases from V and 4 from J, leaving 13 bases between them. The CDR3 loop spans 12 amino acids. Looked up from germline, CDR1 is SQVTM and CDR2 is ANQGSEA. Here the CDR3 reads CSAQGESYGYTF. In DNA form, the CDR3 reads TGCAGCGCCCAAGGGGAAAGCTATGGCTACACCTTC. Combining the CDR3 with reference TRBV29-1 and TRBJ1-2 gives the whole variable domain SAVISQKPSRDICQRGTSLTIQCQVDSQVTMMFWYRQQPGQSLTLIATANQGSEATYESGFVIDKFPISRPNLTFSTLTVSNMSPEDSSIYLCSAQGESYGYTFGSGTRLTVV.

The chain couples TRBV19 to TRBJ2-1, with 11 positions matching TRBD2. From germline, CDR1 is LNHDA and CDR2 SQIVND (reference sequence). J was trimmed by 5 bases and V by 8 bases; bases with no gene match: 2. This CDR3 has 13 residues. In DNA form, the CDR3 reads TGTGCCAGTGCTAGCGGGAGGAACAATGAGCAGTTCTTC. It encodes CASASGRNNEQFF.

The genes are TRBV7-2 and TRBJ2-3; 7 positions match TRBD2. V trimming: 4 bases; J trimming: 2 bases; junction bases outside the gene matches: 9. Germline CDR1 SGHTA, CDR2 FQGNSA. The CDR3 covers 16 residues. CDR3: CASSSQSGINTDTQYF. As DNA, the CDR3 is TGTGCCAGCAGCTCACAAAGCGGGATAAACACAGATACGCAGTATTTT.

V is TRBV24-1 and J is TRBJ2-2; D might be TRBD1 (6 bases). Germline V lookup: CDR1 KGHDR, CDR2 SFDVKD. This CDR3 contains 16 residues. V shed 0 bases and J shed 1 base, with 8 bases lying between them. The CDR3 reads CATSDLQQGNTGELFF. In DNA, the CDR3 is TGTGCCACCAGTGATTTGCAACAGGGGAACACCGGGGAGCTGTTTTTT.

V and J are TRBV19 and TRBJ1-5; 8 bases align to TRBD1. The CDR3 totals 16 residues. V was clipped by 1 base and J by 5 bases; unmatched bases: 7. In germline, CDR1 is LNHDA, CDR2 SQIVND (reference sequence). The CDR3 DNA follows: TGTGCCAGTAGTATAGGGGGCGACAGGGGCCATCAGCCCCAGCATTTT. It yields the protein CASSIGGDRGHQPQHF.

This chain links TRBV12-3 or TRBV12-4 with TRBJ1-6; no definite D call. V lost 5 bases, J lost 5 bases, and 7 bases lay in between. The CDR3 runs 13 residues. CDR3 sequence reads: CASSRTHNSPLHF. The CDR3, as DNA: TGTGCCAGCAGTCGGACTCATAATTCACCCCTCCACTTT.